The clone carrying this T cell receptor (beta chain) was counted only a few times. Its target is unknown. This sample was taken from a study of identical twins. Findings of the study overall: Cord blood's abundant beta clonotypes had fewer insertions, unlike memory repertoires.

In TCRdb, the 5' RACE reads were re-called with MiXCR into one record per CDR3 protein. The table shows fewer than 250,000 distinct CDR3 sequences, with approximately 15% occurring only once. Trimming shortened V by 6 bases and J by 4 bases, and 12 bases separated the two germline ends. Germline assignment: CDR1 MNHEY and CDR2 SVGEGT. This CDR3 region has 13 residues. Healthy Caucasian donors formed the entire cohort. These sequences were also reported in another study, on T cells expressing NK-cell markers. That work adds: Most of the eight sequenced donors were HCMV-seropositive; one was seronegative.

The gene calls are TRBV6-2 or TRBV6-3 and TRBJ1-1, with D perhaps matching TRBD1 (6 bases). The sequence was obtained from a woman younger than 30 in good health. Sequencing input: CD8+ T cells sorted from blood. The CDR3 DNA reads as TGTGCCAGCAGCGCAGGGGAGCCCACTGAAGCTTTCTTT. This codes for CASSAGEPTEAFF.